The rows below give T cell receptor beta chains drawn from one sample of a study of cytomegalovirus exposure and HLA in healthy donors. Sequencing was performed with immunoSEQ multiplex PCR; in TCRdb, only in-frame clones are kept and a portion is missing. The table includes some 180,000 clones, roughly 77% detected once. Sequencing was carried out using PBMCs. The receptors were gathered from a man aged 35 to 55 in good health and CMV-seropositive. Each CDR3 is given with its conserved first and last residue. The D gene is left open where the match is weak. Size is omitted from some rows. Given values are once, few, many or a class for expanded clones.

>TRBD1|few|TRBJ2-7|TRBV6-1
TGTGCCAGCAGCCGGGACAGGGAATCCTACGAGCAGTACTTC
CASSRDRESYEQYF
>TRBD1|.|TRBJ1-2|TRBV4-2
TGTGCCAGCAGCCGACGACAGGGGGAAGACTATGGCTACACCTTC
CASSRRQGEDYGYTF
>.|.|TRBJ2-2|TRBV9
TGTGCCAGCACGCGGGAGAACACCGGGGAGCTGTTTTTT
CASTRENTGELFF
>TRBD1|.|TRBJ2-1|TRBV6-4
TGTGCCAGCAGTGTACAGGGGAGAAGCTCCTACAATGAGCAGTTCTTC
CASSVQGRSSYNEQFF
>.|.|TRBJ1-2|TRBV6-5
TGTGCCAGCAGTTACAGAGATAACTATGGCTACACCTTC
CASSYRDNYGYTF
>TRBD1|.|TRBJ1-2|TRBV4-2
TGTGCCAGCAGCCAAATGACAGGGGGCGAATTCTCCTATGGCTACACCTTC
CASSQMTGGEFSYGYTF
>.|.|TRBJ1-5|TRBV6-6
TGTGCCAGCAGTTACTCCCCGGGGAGCAATCAGCCCCAGCATTTT
CASSYSPGSNQPQHF
>TRBD2|.|TRBJ2-1|TRBV4-2
TGTGCCAGCAGCCAAGAACTAGCGGACTCCTACAATGAGCAGTTCTTC
CASSQELADSYNEQFF
>TRBD2|.|TRBJ2-3|TRBV5-1
TGCGCCAGCAGCTTGGGCCTAGCGGGAGGGCAGTTCCTCGGCACAGATACGCAGTATTTT
CASSLGLAGGQFLGTDTQYF
>.|.|TRBJ1-6|TRBV10-2
TGCGCCAGCAGTGAACAGGAGAATTCACCCCTCCACTTT
CASSEQENSPLHF
>TRBD1|.|TRBJ1-1|TRBV4-2
TGTGCCAGCAGGGCGGACAGGGAACCCACTGAAGCTTTCTTT
CASRADREPTEAFF
>TRBD1|.|TRBJ2-1|TRBV5-1
TGCGCCAGCAGTGACAGGGGGCACTACAATGAGCAGTTCTTC
CASSDRGHYNEQFF
>.|once|TRBJ2-3|TRBV7-9
TGTGCCAGCAGCCCTATTGATCCTACGCAGTATTTT
CASSPIDPTQYF
>TRBD2|few|TRBJ2-5|TRBV29-1
TGCGTTGGGGGGGGACAAGAGACCCAGTACTTC
CVGGGQETQYF
>.|.|TRBJ1-1|TRBV2
TGTGCCAGCACGATAGGACACCCGAACACTGAAGCTTTCTTT
CASTIGHPNTEAFF
>.|.|TRBJ1-3|TRBV19
TGTGCCAGTAGTACCGAAACTTTAGATCCGTTGAGCTCTGGAAACACCATATATTTT
CASSTETLDPLSSGNTIYF
>TRBD2|.|TRBJ2-3|TRBV6-5
TGTGCCAGCAGTTTCGCGGGGGGGCCCGGTACGCAGTATTTT
CASSFAGGPGTQYF
>.|.|TRBJ1-2|TRBV4-1
TGCGCCAGCAGCCAAGGGCTCGGAGCCCTCGGCTATGGCTACACCTTC
CASSQGLGALGYGYTF
>.|.|TRBJ1-2|TRBV28
TGTGCCAGTAGCGGCACAGTCTATGGCTACACCTTC
CASSGTVYGYTF
>.|.|TRBJ2-7|TRBV19
TGTGCCAGTAGCAGACTGAGGGCCAGGTACCCGGACGAGCAGTACTTC
CASSRLRARYPDEQYF
>TRBD1|.|TRBJ2-4|TRBV2
TGTGCCAGCAGGCCTAGGGGGCGCGACAAAAACATTCAGTACTTC
CASRPRGRDKNIQYF
>.|.|TRBJ2-1|TRBV4-3
TGCGCCAGCAGCCAAGATAGCGGGGACAGGGCCAATGAGCAGTTCTTC
CASSQDSGDRANEQFF
>TRBD2|.|TRBJ2-3|TRBV4-2
TGTGCCAGCAGCCAAGAAATAGCGGGGGGCGGGGGGGATACGCAGTATTTT
CASSQEIAGGGGDTQYF
>TRBD2|.|TRBJ2-3|TRBV12-5
TGTGCTAGTGGTTGGGAGGGCCGGACAGATACGCAGTATTTT
CASGWEGRTDTQYF
>.|.|TRBJ2-3|TRBV2
TGTGCCAGCAGTGGGTTCGAGGGCCCCACAGATACGCAGTATTTT
CASSGFEGPTDTQYF
>.|.|TRBJ2-7|TRBV28
TGTGCCAGCAGTTCTAATAAGAGGGCGGGCCCCTACGAGCAGTACTTC
CASSSNKRAGPYEQYF
>TRBD1|.|TRBJ1-2|TRBV2
TGTGCCAGCAGAGAACAGGGGAACTATGGCTACACCTTC
CASREQGNYGYTF
>.|few|TRBJ1-2|TRBV5-5
TGTGCCAGCAGCTTGGCGTCTGTTAACTATGGCTACACCTTC
CASSLASVNYGYTF
>.|few|TRBJ1-2|TRBV19
TGTGCCAGTAGTATAGTCGGACAAAGTTATGGCTACACCTTC
CASSIVGQSYGYTF
>TRBD1|.|TRBJ1-5|TRBV2
TGTGCCAGCTCGACTCAAGGGGGGACAGGTAGCAATCAGCCCCAGCATTTT
CASSTQGGTGSNQPQHF
>.|few|TRBJ2-7|TRBV6-5
TGTGCCAGCAGCCGGACACTCCAACCCTACGAGCAGTACTTC
CASSRTLQPYEQYF
>TRBD2|once|TRBJ2-1|TRBV7-3
TGTGCCAGCAGCATTAGCGGGGGGGCCTGGGGTGAGCAGTTCTTC
CASSISGGAWGEQFF
>TRBD2|.|TRBJ2-5|TRBV19
TGTGCCAGTAGTCCCAGGCGGGAGGGCCCGAGGGAGACCCAGTACTTC
CASSPRREGPRETQYF
>.|.|TRBJ2-3|TRBV5-6
TGTGCCAGCAGCCCGGGAGTGACAGATACGCAGTATTTT
CASSPGVTDTQYF
>.|.|TRBJ2-2|TRBV6-5
TGTGCCAGCAGTCTGACCGGGGAGCTGTTTTTT
CASSLTGELFF
>TRBD1|.|TRBJ1-2|TRBV2
TGTGCCAGCAGTGAACCTCCGGGACAGGGCTATGGCTACACCTTC
CASSEPPGQGYGYTF
>.|.|TRBJ2-3|TRBV6-5
TGTGCCAGCAGACCGCCCGGGGGTGCGCAGTATTTT
CASRPPGGAQYF
>.|.|TRBJ1-2|TRBV7-2
TGTGCCAGCACACCCCCAGGGGTCTATGGCTACACCTTC
CASTPPGVYGYTF
>.|.|TRBJ2-7|TRBV7-3
TGTGCCAGCAGCCCAGGGGTAGCAGCGGGGGAGCAGTACTTC
CASSPGVAAGEQYF
>.|.|TRBJ2-7|TRBV9
TGTGCCAGCAGCGTAGGTCAAGGGAGTATTTCCTACGAGCAGTACTTC
CASSVGQGSISYEQYF
>.|.|TRBJ2-1|TRBV19
TGTGCCAGTAGTCAAACACTAGCGCGAGGGGGTCGGTTCTTC
CASSQTLARGGRFF
>TRBD1|.|TRBJ2-7|TRBV6-5
TGTGCCAGCAGGCCGGGACAGGGCTCCTACGAGCAGTACTTC
CASRPGQGSYEQYF
>.|.|TRBJ2-1|TRBV9
TGTGCCAGCAGCGTAGTGGAAGGGAGACCCTTTTACAATGAGCAGTTCTTC
CASSVVEGRPFYNEQFF
>TRBD1|.|TRBJ2-1|TRBV6-1
TGTGCCAGCAGTGATCGACAGGGGGCTTCCAATGAGCAGTTCTTC
CASSDRQGASNEQFF
>TRBD1|few|TRBJ1-1|TRBV11-3
TGTGCCAGCAGCAAAGACAGGGGGAACACTGAAGCTTTCTTT
CASSKDRGNTEAFF
>.|.|TRBJ1-4|TRBV5-1
TGCGCCAGCAGCTTGGTTAGCCCCGTAAACCTTATTAATGAAAAACTGTTTTTT
CASSLVSPVNLINEKLFF
>TRBD1|.|TRBJ1-2|TRBV9
TGTGCCAGCAGCGTAGGACCGGGACAGGGAGTATTAACCTTC
CASSVGPGQGVLTF
>TRBD2|once|TRBJ2-1|TRBV19
TGTGCCAGTACCCCGACTAGCCCCTCTGAGCAGTTCTTC
CASTPTSPSEQFF
>.|.|TRBJ1-6|TRBV6-1
TGTGCCAGCAGTGAAGGGGCGTATGGGTCACCCCTCCACTTT
CASSEGAYGSPLHF
>.|.|TRBJ1-5|TRBV6-5
TGTGCCAGCGTCCCGCAGGGATGGAGTCAGCCCCAGCATTTT
CASVPQGWSQPQHF
>.|.|TRBJ1-2|TRBV7-8
TGTGCCAGCAGCCCCCACAGGGCCGCCTATGGCTACACCTTC
CASSPHRAAYGYTF
>.|.|TRBJ1-2|TRBV28
TGTGCCGGGAGGACGGCTAACTATGGCTACACCTTC
CAGRTANYGYTF
>.|.|TRBJ2-5|TRBV18
TGTGCCAGCTCACCACCGGGGCTAGCGGAGACCCAGTACTTC
CASSPPGLAETQYF
>.|.|TRBJ2-3|TRBV6-1
TGTGCCAGCAGGATCGAGAGGCGCACAGATACGCAGTATTTT
CASRIERRTDTQYF
>.|.|TRBJ2-7|TRBV28
TGTGCCAGCAGTCTAGATCATACACCGGCCCCTAACTTC
CASSLDHTPAPNF
>.|.|TRBJ2-7|TRBV5-6
TGTGCCAGCAGCTCCAACTACGAGCAGTACTTC
CASSSNYEQYF
>TRBD2|.|TRBJ2-7|TRBV18
TGTGCCAGCTCCCTCGAGCGGGGTCGGCTAGCGGGAGGAACCTACGAGCAGTACTTC
CASSLERGRLAGGTYEQYF